A single sample gave rise to the 30 T cell receptor beta chains below, sequenced in a study of vaccination effects on CD4 cells after COVID-19. Viral peptide pools were used in the ViraFEST assay to expand antigen-specific CD4+ T cells, and sequencing came afterward. On roughly day 10 of culture, CD4+ T cells were separated out. As their vaccination, participants received two doses of either BNT162b2 or mRNA-1273. No antigen has been identified for these receptors. Repertoires were generated with immunoSEQ multiplex PCR, while TCRdb's copy carries only in-frame clones and drops some. The sample holds some 50,000 clones; about 74% are singletons and the top ten take roughly 15%. The material was CD4+ T cells from PBMCs cultured with HCoV-OC43 spike peptides, obtained after COVID-19 vaccination. Subset meaning: HCoV-OC43 spike overlapping peptide pool stimulation. The receptors originated from a human donor who received a COVID-19 vaccine.

The rearrangement uses TRBV3-1 (or the pseudogene TRBV3-2) and TRBJ2-7; weak D call: TRBD2 (5 bases). The CDR3 sequence is 12 residues long. Germline V gives CDR1 LGHDT, CDR2 YNNKEL (reference sequence). With 3 bases removed from V and 4 bases from J, the gap between germline ends came to 7 bases. The CDR3 spells CASSHSEYEQYF. As DNA, the CDR3 is TGTGCCAGCAGCCATAGCGAATACGAGCAGTACTTC.

The V gene is TRBV11-1, the J gene TRBJ1-5, with D hard to call. With 6 bases removed from V and 1 base from J, the gap between germline ends came to 7 bases. The CDR3 is 13 residues long. Germline V CDR1 and CDR2: SGHAT, FQDESV (reference sequence). The CDR3 here is CASSPGSNQPQHF. The CDR3 DNA follows: TGTGCCAGCAGTCCTGGCAGCAATCAGCCCCAGCATTTT.

On this clone itself: Other DNA sequences from this sample encode an identical CDR3 as well. The chain has TRBV12-3 or TRBV12-4 and TRBJ2-7; D is ambiguous. The CDR3 runs 12 residues. V lost 3 bases and J lost 4, with 7 bases in between. CDR3 sequence reads: CASSLIGYEQYF. In DNA form, the CDR3 reads TGTGCCAGCAGTTTGATCGGGTACGAGCAGTACTTC.

This chain links TRBV2 with TRBJ1-1; weak D call: TRBD1 (5 bases). CDR1 and CDR2 from the germline V gene are SNHLY and FYNNEI. This CDR3 contains 16 residues. The V gene lost 0 bases and the J gene lost 3 bases, with 14 bases spanning the gap. CDR3 protein: CASSEAPGGRDTEAFF. The CDR3 region has the DNA TGTGCCAGCAGTGAAGCGCCGGGGGGACGGGACACTGAAGCTTTCTTT.

The J gene is TRBJ2-2, the V gene TRBV7-2, with 7 bases identical to TRBD2. The junction had 9 bases not matched to a gene; V was cut back by 6 bases and J by 5 bases. Per the germline V gene, CDR1 is SGHTA and CDR2 is FQGNSA. CDR3 length: 15 residues. CDR3 loop: CASSWTSQGTGELFF. DNA for the CDR3: TGTGCCAGCAGTTGGACTAGTCAAGGTACCGGGGAGCTGTTTTTT.

The rearrangement links TRBV6-5 to TRBJ1-3; D is unresolved. The length of the CDR3 is 15 residues. Germline CDR1 is MNHEY and CDR2 is SVGAGI. Trimming cost V 5 bases and J 0 bases, with 11 bases left between them. The CDR3 nucleotides are TGTGCCAGCAGTAGACCGGGATCCTCTGGAAACACCATATATTTT. Translation gives CASSRPGSSGNTIYF.

This rearrangement joins TRBV5-1 to TRBJ1-3; no clear D gene. Germline assignment: CDR1 SGHRS and CDR2 YFSETQ. Trimming removed 0 bases at V and 0 bases at J, with 13 bases between. CDR3 length: 17 residues. The CDR3 sequence is CASSLGFGGSSGNTIYF. The CDR3 region has the DNA TGCGCCAGCAGCTTGGGATTCGGCGGATCCTCTGGAAACACCATATATTTT.

The CDR3 sequence: CAWSFPGGTMNTEAFF. The DNA of the CDR3 is TGTGCCTGGAGTTTTCCAGGGGGAACCATGAACACTGAAGCTTTCTTT. The chain is built from TRBV30 and TRBJ1-1; 7 bases are shared with TRBD1. Unmatched junction bases numbered 9, after V lost 2 bases and J lost 0 bases. The germline gives CDR1 GTSNPN, CDR2 SVGIG (reference sequence). The CDR3 length is 16 residues.

This clone has just one count. V and J are TRBV7-7 and TRBJ2-3, with 11 bases identical to TRBD2. V was clipped by 4 bases and J by 4 bases; unmatched bases: 7. The CDR3 covers 16 residues. CDR1 and CDR2 (germline): SSHAT, FNYEAQ (reference sequence). CDR3 sequence reads: CASSSGTSGVPDTQYF. The CDR3 region has the DNA TGTGCCAGCAGCTCCGGGACTAGCGGAGTACCAGATACGCAGTATTTT.

This chain joins TRBV12-5 and TRBJ1-2; D gene ambiguous. CDR1 and CDR2 (germline): LGHNT, FRNRAP. V was shortened by 6 bases and J by 5 bases, with 19 bases between the two germline ends. The CDR3 totals 15 residues. This CDR3 reads CASGSGGEERYGYTF. The CDR3 DNA reads as TGTGCTAGTGGGTCCGGAGGAGAAGAACGTTATGGCTACACCTTC. Based on the CDR3 plus reference TRBV12-5 and TRBJ1-2, the full variable domain is DARVTQTPRHKVTEMGQEVTMRCQPILGHNTVFWYRQTMMQGLELLAYFRNRAPLDDSGMPKDRFSAEMPDATLATLKIQPSEPRDSAVYFCASGSGGEERYGYTFGSGTRLTVV.

The chain is built from TRBV18 and TRBJ1-4, with D maybe TRBD1 (6 bases). The CDR3 runs to 14 residues. CDR1 and CDR2 (germline): KGHSH, LQKENI. The V end was cut by 6 bases, the J end by 16 bases, with 24 bases between. CDR3 region: CASSRTGSTSERFF. CDR3 nucleotides: TGTGCCAGCTCTCGCACAGGGAGTACGAGTGAACGGTTTTTT.

The V and J genes are TRBV27 and TRBJ1-6; possible D gene TRBD1, 6 bases. The length of the CDR3 is 13 residues. V was trimmed by 10 bases and J by 7 bases, leaving 14 bases between them. The germline CDR1 and CDR2 sequences are MNHEY and SMNVEV (reference sequence). The DNA of the CDR3 is TGTGCCACCCGGGCACAGGGAAATTCACCCCTCCACTTT. This translates into CATRAQGNSPLHF.

The chain employs TRBV12-3 or TRBV12-4 and TRBJ2-1; D unresolved. The V end lost 6 bases, the J end lost 12 bases, and 15 bases lay between the germline ends. The CDR3 length is 12 residues. The CDR3 nucleotides are TGTGCCAGCAGCTCCCCACGGGCAGCGCAGTTCTTC. Encoded protein: CASSSPRAAQFF.

This clone showed up just once. The rearrangement joins TRBV20-1 to TRBJ2-3, with unresolved D. This CDR3 is 14 amino acids long. Germline V CDR1 and CDR2: DFQATT, SNEGSKA (reference sequence). V was clipped by 3 bases and J by 1 base, with 11 bases between them. CDR3 amino acids: CSASFTVGTDTQYF. The DNA of the CDR3 is TGCAGTGCTAGTTTCACCGTCGGCACAGATACGCAGTATTTT.

The chain couples TRBV6-5 to TRBJ1-4, with D tentatively TRBD1 (5 bases). The CDR3 covers 14 residues. Trimming shortened V by 7 bases and J by 0 bases, and 9 bases separated the two germline ends. Germline V gives CDR1 MNHEY, CDR2 SVGAGI. Here the CDR3 reads CASITGATNEKLFF. Here the CDR3 DNA reads TGTGCCAGCATAACAGGTGCAACTAATGAAAAACTGTTTTTT.

The CDR3 DNA sequence: TGTGCCAGCAGCTTAGTAATGGGAACGGGTCGGAACGACAATGAGCAGTTCTTC. Translation: CASSLVMGTGRNDNEQFF. This chain links TRBV7-9 with TRBJ2-1; D remains unclear. In germline, CDR1 is SEHNR, CDR2 FQNEAQ (reference sequence). The CDR3 loop spans 18 amino acids. V lost 1 base and J 5 bases, leaving 21 bases between the germline ends.

V usage is TRBV5-8 and J usage is TRBJ2-4; D might be TRBD1 (6 bases). Trimming shortened V by 4 bases and J by 3 bases, and 11 bases separated the two germline ends. Germline V gene lookup returns CDR1 SGHTS and CDR2 YDEGEE. This CDR3 is built from 14 residues. CDR3 in DNA: TGTGCCAGCAGCCTGGACAGCGGCAAAAACATTCAGTACTTC. Protein: CASSLDSGKNIQYF.

There are many counts of this clone. This chain uses TRBV5-1 with TRBJ2-3; D call uncertain. The CDR3 totals 14 residues. The V gene's germline CDR1 is SGHRS and CDR2 YFSETQ. With 1 base removed from V and 4 bases from J, the gap between germline ends came to 10 bases. Written as DNA, the CDR3 is TGCGCCAGCAGCTTGTCTCGGAGCCCAGATACGCAGTATTTT. It yields the protein CASSLSRSPDTQYF.

The V and J genes are TRBV3-1 (or the pseudogene TRBV3-2) and TRBJ1-2, with TRBD1 matching 8 bases. Trimming removed 4 bases from V and 5 bases from J; junction bases left unmatched: 6. This CDR3 comprises 14 residues. Looked up from germline, CDR1 is LGHDT and CDR2 is YNNKEL (reference sequence). CDR3 sequence: CASSRGQGRYGYTF. The CDR3 DNA follows: TGTGCCAGCAGCCGTGGACAGGGACGGTATGGCTACACCTTC.

This clone has only one observation. The rearrangement joins TRBV27 to TRBJ2-7; perhaps TRBD1 as D (5 bases). The germline V gene has CDR1 MNHEY and CDR2 SMNVEV (reference sequence). The ends were cut back, 3 bases at V and 1 base at J, with 7 bases in the middle. The CDR3 consists of 13 residues. The CDR3 bases are TGTGCCAGCAGTTTCCAGGGTTCCTACGAGCAGTACTTC. Translated: CASSFQGSYEQYF.

This clone was recorded many times. The genes are TRBV10-2 and TRBJ1-2; possible D gene TRBD1, 6 bases. Germline loops: CDR1 WSHSY, CDR2 SAAADI. The CDR3 spans 13 residues. Trimming stripped 8 bases from V and 0 bases from J, with 10 bases between. CDR3 sequence (DNA): TGCGCCAGCCGGGACACTTCTAACTATGGCTACACCTTC. This codes for CASRDTSNYGYTF.

This clone showed up just a few times. The J gene is TRBJ1-2, the V gene TRBV7-9; D is unclear. CDR1 is SEHNR, CDR2 FQNEAQ, per germline (reference sequence). This CDR3 spans 13 amino acids. V was clipped by 2 bases and J by 1 base, with 5 bases between them. For the CDR3, the DNA is TGTGCCAGCAGCTTAATCGTTAACTATGGCTACACCTTC. Translating gives CASSLIVNYGYTF.

The rearrangement links TRBV10-3 to TRBJ1-5, with 7 bases that match TRBD1. The CDR3 spans 12 residues. In germline, CDR1 is ENHRY, CDR2 SYGVKD. Germline trimming cut 10 bases from V and 4 bases from J; bases unmatched to any gene: 4. CDR3 sequence (DNA): TGTGCCAGCCAGGGGGGTAATCAGCCCCAGCATTTT. Its protein product is CASQGGNQPQHF.

The chain joins TRBV3-1 (or the pseudogene TRBV3-2) to TRBJ1-4; the D is unclear. Germline loops: CDR1 LGHDT, CDR2 YNNKEL (reference sequence). The V end was cut by 3 bases, the J end by 5 bases, with 10 bases between. There are 14 residues in the CDR3. The CDR3 region is CASSQSSPNEKLFF. The CDR3 bases are TGTGCCAGCAGCCAGAGTAGCCCGAATGAAAAACTGTTTTTT.

CDR3 DNA: TGCGCCAGCACTAAACAGGGGCGACTCTCTGGGGCCAACGTCCTGACTTTC. Its protein is CASTKQGRLSGANVLTF. The chain has TRBV4-1 and TRBJ2-6, with TRBD1 identical over 7 bases. The CDR3 loop spans 17 amino acids. Losses at the gene ends were 7 bases for V and 0 bases for J; bases not matched to a gene: 9. CDR1 is MGHRA, CDR2 YSYEKL, per germline.

This clone has a handful of counts. The sample holds other DNA sequences that translate to the same CDR3. The V and J genes are TRBV7-9 and TRBJ1-1; weak D call: TRBD1 (6 bases). Germline V gene sequence: CDR1 SEHNR, CDR2 FQNEAQ (reference sequence). V was cut by 1 base and J by 5 bases, with 8 bases left in between. The CDR3 covers 13 residues. The CDR3 loop is CASSLEQGTEAFF. The DNA for the CDR3 is TGTGCCAGCAGCTTAGAACAGGGAACTGAAGCTTTCTTT.

This clone was seen more than once but under ten times. The rearrangement uses TRBV7-9 and TRBJ1-2; D ambiguous. This CDR3 is 12 amino acids long. Germline CDR1 and CDR2: SEHNR and FQNEAQ (reference sequence). V gave up 2 bases and J gave up 7 bases, with 8 bases separating them. This CDR3 reads CASSLWQVGYTF. The CDR3 nucleotides are TGTGCCAGCAGCTTATGGCAGGTTGGCTACACCTTC.

This clone was counted between two and nine times. V usage is TRBV4-1 and J usage is TRBJ1-2; 7 bases are a match to TRBD1. The CDR3 is 15 amino acids. After removal of 3 bases from V and 2 bases from J, the junction contained 6 bases not matched to a gene. The germline V gene encodes CDR1 MGHRA and CDR2 YSYEKL. CDR3 DNA: TGCGCCAGCAGCCACGACAGGGACGGGAACTATGGCTACACCTTC. Translating gives CASSHDRDGNYGYTF.

The genes are TRBV11-2 and TRBJ2-7; 7 nucleotides agree with TRBD1. Looked up from germline, CDR1 is SGHAT and CDR2 is FQNNGV. The V gene end was trimmed by 2 bases and the J gene end by 7 bases; junction bases not matched to a gene: 17. The CDR3 extends over 17 amino acids. DNA of the CDR3: TGTGCCAGCAGCTTACTTAAGGGGGACAGACGGGAACTAGAGCAGTACTTC. It translates to CASSLLKGDRRELEQYF.

The chain's CDR3 is CASSPGLEETQQYF. In DNA, the CDR3 is TGCGCCAGCAGCCCGGGACTAGAAGAGACCCAGCAGTACTTC. The chain links TRBV5-1 to TRBJ2-7; 8 bases line up with TRBD2. V lost 4 bases and J lost 8; bases outside the gene matches: 11. CDR1 SGHRS and CDR2 YFSETQ come from the germline V gene. This CDR3 is built from 14 residues.